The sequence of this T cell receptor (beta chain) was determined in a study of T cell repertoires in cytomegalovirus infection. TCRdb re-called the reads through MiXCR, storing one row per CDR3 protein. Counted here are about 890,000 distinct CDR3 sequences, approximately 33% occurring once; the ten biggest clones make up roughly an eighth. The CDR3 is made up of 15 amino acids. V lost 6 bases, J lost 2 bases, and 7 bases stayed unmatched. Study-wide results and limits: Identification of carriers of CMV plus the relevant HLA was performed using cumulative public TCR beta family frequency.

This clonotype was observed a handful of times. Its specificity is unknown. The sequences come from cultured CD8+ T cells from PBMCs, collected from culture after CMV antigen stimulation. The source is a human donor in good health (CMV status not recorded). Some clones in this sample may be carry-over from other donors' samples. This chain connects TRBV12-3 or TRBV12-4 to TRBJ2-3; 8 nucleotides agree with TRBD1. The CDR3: CASSWTGTFTDTQYF. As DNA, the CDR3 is TGTGCCAGCAGCTGGACAGGGACTTTCACAGATACGCAGTATTTT.